These 14 T cell receptor beta chains originate from one sample sequenced in a study of blood T cell repertoires in COVID-19. Method: immunoSEQ multiplex PCR; TCRdb's copy keeps in-frame clones and lacks some. The table includes some 350,000 clones, around 90% detected once. The material sequenced was peripheral blood. The origin of the receptors is a human donor in a cohort sampled during active COVID-19.

This clone appeared once. This chain connects TRBV20-1 to TRBJ2-3; D possibly corresponds to TRBD2 (5 bases). V shed 0 bases and J shed 10 bases, with 8 bases lying between them. Germline V CDR1 and CDR2: DFQATT, SNEGSKA (reference sequence). There are 11 residues in the CDR3. The CDR3 DNA reads as TGCAGTGCTAGAGAGGGGAGCTCGCAGTATTTT. This sequence encodes CSAREGSSQYF.

The chain uses TRBV11-2 and TRBJ2-7, with 7 positions matching TRBD1. Germline V gene lookup returns CDR1 SGHAT and CDR2 FQNNGV. V shed 5 bases, J shed 3 bases, and the junction held 7 bases outside the gene matches. This CDR3 has 14 residues. The CDR3 nucleotides are TGTGCCAGCAGCCGGGACAGTACCGGCTACGAGCAGTACTTC. Its protein product is CASSRDSTGYEQYF.

The chain uses TRBV6-5 and TRBJ1-5, with D maybe TRBD1 (6 bases). This CDR3 has 14 residues. The V gene's germline CDR1 is MNHEY and CDR2 SVGAGI. The ends were cut back, 5 bases at V and 0 bases at J, with 8 bases in the middle. This CDR3 is CASSRQDSNQPQHF. The CDR3 DNA reads as TGTGCCAGCAGTCGACAGGATAGCAATCAGCCCCAGCATTTT.

V is TRBV19 and J is TRBJ2-3, with 10 bases matching TRBD2. V trimming: 5 bases; J trimming: 6 bases; junction bases outside the gene matches: 11. The germline V gene encodes CDR1 LNHDA and CDR2 SQIVND (reference sequence). CDR3 length: 16 amino acids. The CDR3 region is CASSPTSGTRGDTQYF. The CDR3 DNA reads TGTGCCAGTAGTCCCACTAGCGGGACCAGAGGGGATACGCAGTATTTT.

The chain employs TRBV12-3 or TRBV12-4 and TRBJ1-2; D uncertain. The CDR3 extends over 13 amino acids. V was trimmed by 5 bases and J by 5 bases, leaving 12 bases between them. The CDR3 coding sequence is TGTGCCAGCAGTCTCGGAGCGGGTTATGGCTACACCTTC. Amino acids: CASSLGAGYGYTF.

In DNA form, the CDR3 reads TGTGCCAGTAGAGACTCGTGGCAAGAAGGTGAAAAACTGTTTTTT. Amino acid sequence: CASRDSWQEGEKLFF. This rearrangement joins TRBV19 to TRBJ1-4; D is undetermined. V was shortened by 6 bases and J by 7 bases, with 18 bases between the two germline ends. Germline values: CDR1 LNHDA, CDR2 SQIVND (reference sequence). There are 15 residues in the CDR3.

This chain connects TRBV19 to TRBJ1-2; 7 bases align to TRBD1. The V gene's germline CDR1 is LNHDA and CDR2 SQIVND (reference sequence). Germline trimming cut 3 bases from V and 4 bases from J; bases unmatched to any gene: 17. The CDR3 totals 18 residues. The CDR3 reads CASSIWPDRATNFYGYTF. CDR3 coding DNA: TGTGCCAGTAGTATCTGGCCCGACAGGGCCACCAACTTCTATGGCTACACCTTC.

CDR3 loop: CATSPGGLAPGDQPQHF. The CDR3 DNA follows: TGTGCCACCAGCCCTGGGGGCCTAGCCCCAGGAGATCAGCCCCAGCATTTT. This chain uses TRBV15 with TRBJ1-5, with D possibly TRBD1 on 6 matching bases. The CDR3 has 17 amino acids. V was cut by 5 bases and J by 5 bases, with 22 bases left in between. Looked up from germline, CDR1 is LNHNV and CDR2 is YYDKDF (reference sequence).

This clone has only a few counts. The chain joins TRBV9 to TRBJ2-3; 13 nucleotides align to TRBD2. The CDR3 is 16 residues long. V lost 3 bases, J lost 5 bases, and 6 bases stayed unmatched. Germline CDR1 and CDR2: SGDLS and YYNGEE. The CDR3 bases are TGTGCCAGCAGCGGGGGGACTAGCGGGATTGGAGATACGCAGTATTTT. It codes for CASSGGTSGIGDTQYF.

The chain couples TRBV11-2 to TRBJ2-2; D is uncertain. Germline V CDR1 and CDR2: SGHAT, FQNNGV. This CDR3 has 15 residues. Trimming pared 1 base from V and 6 bases from J, leaving 12 bases between. The CDR3 DNA sequence: TGTGCCAGCAGCTTAGGTAGTCTATTCCCCGGGGAGCTGTTTTTT. It translates to CASSLGSLFPGELFF. The full variable domain, rest sourced from reference TRBV11-2 and TRBJ2-2, is EAGVAQSPRYKIIEKRQSVAFWCNPISGHATLYWYQQILGQGPKLLIQFQNNGVVDDSQLPKDRFSAERLKGVDSTLKIQPAKLEDSAVYLCASSLGSLFPGELFFGEGSRLTVL.

V and J are TRBV6-1 and TRBJ2-7, with 11 nucleotides matching TRBD1. Unmatched junction bases numbered 13, after V lost 3 bases and J lost 6 bases. The germline CDR1 and CDR2 sequences are MNHNS and SASEGT. There are 17 residues in the CDR3. CDR3 nucleotide sequence: TGTGCCAGCAGTGATTTTAGTGGCGGGGACAGGGGGGTCGAGCAGTACTTC. This codes for CASSDFSGGDRGVEQYF.

The V gene is TRBV13, the J gene TRBJ2-1; 9 bases line up with TRBD1. V was clipped by 4 bases and J by 4 bases; unmatched bases: 5. The germline V gene has CDR1 PRHDT and CDR2 FYEKMQ (reference sequence). The length of the CDR3 is 15 residues. The CDR3 nucleotides are TGTGCCAGCAGCTCAAGGACAGGGGCATACAATGAGCAGTTCTTC. Translating gives CASSSRTGAYNEQFF.

The CDR3 region has the DNA TGCAGCGTTGACAGGGAGGGAGGTGGCTACACCTTC. Translation: CSVDREGGGYTF. The V gene is TRBV29-1, the J gene TRBJ1-2; the D gene is possibly TRBD1 (5 bases). Germline values: CDR1 SQVTM, CDR2 ANQGSEA. The CDR3 is made up of 12 amino acids. V lost 3 bases and J 7 bases, leaving 12 bases between the germline ends.

This chain's CDR3 is CASSLTGDGYTF. Written as DNA, the CDR3 is TGTGCCAGCAGTTTAACAGGGGACGGCTACACCTTC. The J gene is TRBJ1-2, the V gene TRBV12-3 or TRBV12-4; 7 bases line up with TRBD1. V was pared by 2 bases and J by 8 bases, with 2 bases of the junction left unmatched. The CDR3 spans 12 residues.